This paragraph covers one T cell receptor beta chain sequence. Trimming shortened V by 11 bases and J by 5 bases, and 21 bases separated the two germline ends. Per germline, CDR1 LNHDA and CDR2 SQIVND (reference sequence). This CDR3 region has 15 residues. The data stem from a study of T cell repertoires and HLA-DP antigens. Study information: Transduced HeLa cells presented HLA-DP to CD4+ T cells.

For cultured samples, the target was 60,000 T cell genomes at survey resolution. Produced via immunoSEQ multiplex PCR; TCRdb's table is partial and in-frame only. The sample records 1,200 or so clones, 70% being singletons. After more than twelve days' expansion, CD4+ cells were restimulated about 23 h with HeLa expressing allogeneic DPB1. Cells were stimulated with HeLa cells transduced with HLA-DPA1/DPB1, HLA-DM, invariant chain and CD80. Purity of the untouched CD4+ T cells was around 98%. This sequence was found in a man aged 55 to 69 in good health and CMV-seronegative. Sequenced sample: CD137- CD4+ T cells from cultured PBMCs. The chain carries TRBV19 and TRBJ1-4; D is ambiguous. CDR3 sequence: CAVGPEGWKNEKLFF. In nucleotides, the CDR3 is TGTGCCGTAGGGCCGGAGGGATGGAAAAATGAAAAACTGTTTTTT.